This T cell receptor beta chain was sequenced for a study of T cells after yellow fever vaccination. Study-wide findings and caveats: A limited proportion of clonotypes was detected within both the CD4 and CD8 compartments.

This clonotype was counted between two and nine times. Its antigen remains unidentified. The CDR3 sequence is 15 residues long. Germline CDR1 is LGHNA and CDR2 is YSLEER. Between the trimmed V and J ends, which lost 7 bases and 1 base, there was a span of 14 bases. TCRdb re-analysed the 5' RACE reads in MiXCR, keeping a single row per CDR3 protein. The sample includes around 550,000 distinct CDR3 sequences, roughly a fifth of them seen just once. The chain has TRBV4-3 and TRBJ2-1; tentatively, D is TRBD1 (5 bases). Here the sequenced sample was PBMCs, taken 15 days after the yellow fever booster vaccination. The receptor was derived from a man younger than 45 who received the YFV17D yellow fever vaccine. CDR3 DNA sequence: TGCGCCAGCACCACAGGTTCCCCTTCCTACAATGAGCAGTTCTTC. Translating gives CASTTGSPSYNEQFF.